This T cell receptor (beta chain) was sequenced for a study of naive CD8 T cells in extremely preterm neonates (dated by TCRdb to 2016 to 2017). Study-wide context: The study compared TCRbeta CDR3 repertoires of sorted naive CD8+ T cells across four age groups: extremely preterm neonates, term neonates, young children and adults. What the research found in general, with its limitations: Significantly lower iChao1 richness than in all other age groups (p < 0.05) and an even clone distribution were observed in preterm neonates, indicating a less rich repertoire. Preterm CDR3s were shorter, with fewer N additions and less junctional trimming, and were closer to germline than those of older groups. Prospective longitudinal studies of preterm and term neonates were called for by the authors so that T cell development could be tracked within individuals. As limitations, the authors pointed to a small sample size and variable productive template counts among preterm samples. A larger fraction of CDR3 nucleotide sequences was shared among preterm neonates (around 2.5%) than among term neonates (around 0.4%), young children (approximately 0.03%) and adults (about 0.01%).

Its CDR3 holds 13 amino acids, cysteine through phenylalanine. Only the CDR3 region is kept as DNA, spanning 39 bases read in frame from base 1. Remarks on this clone: It has no known antigen specificity. No qualities accompany the bases; no much larger clone lies one base away.

Preterm samples came from a handful of extremely preterm deliveries at about 23-27 weeks of gestation. The study excluded pregnancies involving fetal demise, active maternal HSV infection or known maternal HIV infection. A FACSAria III cell sorter was used to sort live, Annexin V-negative naive CD8+ T cells (CD3+CD8+CD45RA+CCR7+). Between roughly 18,000 and 110,000 naive CD8+ T cells were sorted per sample. Preassembled standardized sampling kits were used to collect mixed venous-arterial cord blood. Cord blood was kept at room temperature and processed within 4 hours of collection. Mononuclear cells were isolated from diluted blood by Ficoll-Paque density gradient centrifugation. Mononuclear cells were cryopreserved in around 10% DMSO with about 90% FBS and stored long term at -150°C before sorting. After thawing, the cells were stained with Annexin V and with antibodies against CD3, CD8, CCR7 and CD45RA. The DNeasy Blood and Tissue Kit was used to extract genomic DNA from snap-frozen pellets of sorted cells.

TCRbeta CDR3 regions were amplified from genomic DNA by a two-step, bias-controlled multiplex PCR. Primers specific for every TRBV and TRBJ gene segment were used in the multiplex PCR. The immunoSEQ Assay was used to generate TCRbeta repertoire data. In the original analysis: To merge closely related sequences, reads went through filtering and clustering using a relative-frequency ratio and a modified nearest-neighbor algorithm. IMGT annotation was followed for the assignment of V, D and J genes to CDR3 sequences. Template counts were normalized for PCR amplification bias and quantified against synthetic TCR CDR3 analog sequences. Only unique productive sequences, defined as in-frame CDR3 sequences without stop codons, were included in the analyses. The immunoSEQ Analyzer software was used to compute clonality, defined as 1 minus Pielou's evenness, and iChao1 richness. Depending on the Shapiro-Wilk normality results, either Student's t-test or a non-parametric test was run in JMP for statistical testing. The immuneACCESS repertoire file appears here via TCRdb, limited to in-frame rearrangements. These files lack a portion of the clones; in checked studies, under half of the deficit traces to unresolved V genes, and the cause of the others is not known. V and J calls and clone size follow that table, whereas D and trimming were derived from the DNA. The sample table holds 20,000 or so clones, of which around 88% were seen once. 0.7% to 1% of the sample goes to the ten largest clones.

The chain is made from TRBV21-1 and TRBJ2-7; the D segment call TRBD2 is taken from the table without a DNA check. TRBV21-1 is listed as a pseudogene. This receptor was identified in a boy who was born preterm. Sequenced sample: naive CD8+ T cells from cord blood. The CDR3: CASSKGLSYEQYF. The base sequence is TGTGCCAGCAGCAAAGGACTCTCCTACGAGCAGTACTTC.